This T cell receptor (beta chain) was identified during a study of blood T cells in healthy people across ages. The second PCR ran about 6 to 12 cycles with a sample-barcoded 5' primer and J-beta primers. A minimum of 3 million CDR3-containing paired-end reads was obtained for each sample. One entry per CDR3 protein results from TCRdb running MiXCR on the 5' RACE reads. This sample has about 670,000 distinct CDR3 sequences, with roughly 41% found just once. CDR3 length: 13 residues. Trimming removed 5 bases from V and 11 bases from J, with 18 bases in between. CDR1 SGHTA and CDR2 FQGNSA come from the germline V gene.

This receptor was taken from an elderly man in good health. This chain links TRBV7-2 with TRBJ2-5; possible D gene TRBD1, 5 bases. The sequencing input was blood. The CDR3 loop is CASSLSGYNEQYF. In DNA form, the CDR3 reads TGTGCCAGCAGCCTGTCAGGGTACAATGAGCAGTACTTC.